Included here is one TCR beta chain sequence, with context. The antigen is undetermined. The sort gate was single viable CD3+CD4+CD8-CD45RO+ cells for memory CD4+ T cells. Serostatus was set by detecting CMV pp150, pp28, p38, p52 IgG. After thawing, CD4+ T cells were positively selected. The germline V gene has CDR1 LNHDA and CDR2 SQIVND (reference sequence). The CDR3 is made up of 13 amino acids. Trimming shortened V by 8 bases and J by 4 bases, and 14 bases separated the two germline ends. The sample belongs to a study of memory CD4+ T cells and cytomegalovirus serostatus. Study-wide context: This sample comes from healthy Belgian adults, fewer than ten CMV seropositive, around 26 seronegative.

The protocol was immunoSEQ multiplex PCR, while the TCRdb copy is restricted to in-frame clones and leaves out a portion. The table includes around 63,000 clones, over 60% detected once. Overall study results and limits: About two fifths of the roughly 160 known CMV-associated TCRbeta sequences appeared in CD4+ memory.

The sequence came from an adult in good health and CMV-seronegative. Some clones in this sample may be carry-over from other donors' samples. The rearrangement joins TRBV19 to TRBJ1-1; a possible D gene is TRBD1 (5 bases). Sequencing was carried out using memory CD4+ T cells from blood. In DNA form, the CDR3 reads TGTGCCAGTTCTCAGGGCCGCGCCACTGAAGCTTTCTTT. Residues: CASSQGRATEAFF.